The 29 T cell receptor beta chains in this list originate from one sample, sequenced in a study of T cell changes during pregnancy in multiple sclerosis. Repertoires were generated with immunoSEQ multiplex PCR, while TCRdb's copy carries only in-frame clones and drops some. Counted here are approximately 60,000 clones, 93% occurring once; the ten biggest clones make up 2.5% to 4%. Sequenced material: CD8+ T cells from peripheral blood mononuclear cells, taken in the second trimester of pregnancy. These receptors came from a female donor with multiple sclerosis, enrolled in a pregnancy study.

The rearrangement uses TRBV19 and TRBJ2-7; D perhaps matches TRBD2 (5 bases). CDR3 length equals 13 residues. V shed 0 bases and J shed 5 bases, with 8 bases lying between them. CDR1 and CDR2 (germline): LNHDA, SQIVND (reference sequence). The CDR3 bases are TGTGCCAGTAGTATAGACTTAGCGAACGAGCAGTACTTC. It translates to CASSIDLANEQYF.

This chain uses TRBV19 with TRBJ2-1; no clear D. There are 12 residues in the CDR3. With 2 bases removed from V and 4 bases from J, the gap between germline ends came to 3 bases. Germline lookup yields CDR1 LNHDA and CDR2 SQIVND (reference sequence). The CDR3 bases are TGTGCCAGTAGTATACTGTACAATGAGCAGTTCTTC. This gives the protein CASSILYNEQFF.

The chain joins TRBV19 to TRBJ1-5; tentative D call: TRBD1 (5 bases). CDR3 length: 13 amino acids. V was cut by 6 bases and J by 7 bases, with 13 bases left in between. CDR1 LNHDA and CDR2 SQIVND come from the germline V gene (reference sequence). The DNA of the CDR3 is TGTGCCAGTAGATGGGGCGCGGGGCAGCCCCAGCATTTT. It yields the protein CASRWGAGQPQHF.

The V gene is TRBV4-1, the J gene TRBJ1-5; D not resolved. Germline lookup yields CDR1 MGHRA and CDR2 YSYEKL. The CDR3 totals 16 residues. V was cut by 2 bases and J by 7 bases, with 18 bases left in between. DNA of the CDR3: TGCGCCAGCAGCCAACTACTGACGGCGCCGGGGCAGCCCCAGCATTTT. Amino acids: CASSQLLTAPGQPQHF.

V and J are TRBV7-8 and TRBJ2-1; TRBD2 matches at 7 bases. After removal of 3 bases from V and 3 bases from J, the junction contained 8 bases not matched to a gene. Germline V gene data show CDR1 as SGHVS and CDR2 as FQNEAQ. CDR3 size: 16 residues. CDR3 protein: CASSLVLANIYNEQFF. Here the CDR3 DNA reads TGTGCCAGCAGCTTGGTACTAGCGAATATCTACAATGAGCAGTTCTTC.

The CDR3 loop is CASSAQGSLDGYEQYF. CDR3 DNA sequence: TGTGCCAGCAGCGCACAGGGATCTCTAGACGGCTACGAGCAGTACTTC. The V and J genes are TRBV5-6 and TRBJ2-7, with D perhaps matching TRBD1 (6 bases). Trimming shortened V by 4 bases and J by 3 bases, and 20 bases separated the two germline ends. Germline V gene sequence: CDR1 SGHDT, CDR2 YYEEEE. The CDR3 has 16 amino acids.

V usage is TRBV10-2 and J usage is TRBJ2-2, with D unclear. The CDR3 loop spans 12 amino acids. The germline CDR1 and CDR2 sequences are WSHSY and SAAADI. Trimming pared 6 bases from V and 3 bases from J, leaving 5 bases between. CDR3 sequence: CASSPYTGELFF. As DNA, the CDR3 is TGCGCCAGCAGCCCCTACACCGGGGAGCTGTTTTTT.

V usage is TRBV27 and J usage is TRBJ1-2; 7 nucleotides align to TRBD1. V dropped 5 bases and J dropped 5; count of bases not matched to a gene: 5. The CDR3 totals 13 residues. Per the germline V gene, CDR1 is MNHEY and CDR2 is SMNVEV (reference sequence). The CDR3 loop is CASSQGGIYGYTF. The DNA of the CDR3 is TGTGCCAGCAGTCAGGGGGGAATTTATGGCTACACCTTC.

The V gene is TRBV27, the J gene TRBJ2-7; 12 bases map to TRBD2. CDR3 length equals 14 residues. Germline CDR1 is MNHEY and CDR2 is SMNVEV (reference sequence). The ends lost 6 bases at V and 5 bases at J; junction bases unmatched: 5. The CDR3 bases are TGTGCCAGCAGCCCGGGACTAGCGGGCCACGAGCAGTACTTC. Its translation is CASSPGLAGHEQYF.

This clone has only one observation. The chain couples TRBV13 to TRBJ2-1; 10 bases are shared with TRBD2. Germline-derived CDR1 and CDR2 are PRHDT and FYEKMQ (reference sequence). With 3 bases clipped from V and 10 bases from J, the junction kept 9 bases outside the gene matches. The CDR3 length is 15 residues. The CDR3 DNA reads TGTGCCAGCAGCTTTTCGGGACTAGCGACCTCAGAGCAGTTCTTC. This translates into CASSFSGLATSEQFF.

This chain links TRBV27 with TRBJ2-1; 14 bases are a match to TRBD2. Germline V gives CDR1 MNHEY, CDR2 SMNVEV (reference sequence). V lost 6 bases to trimming and J lost 10 bases; unmatched junction nucleotides: 8. This CDR3 is 15 amino acids long. Here the CDR3 reads CASSRGLAGVWEQFF. The CDR3 coding sequence is TGTGCCAGCAGCCGGGGACTAGCGGGAGTGTGGGAGCAGTTCTTC.

The V and J genes are TRBV5-6 and TRBJ2-2; D remains unclear. Germline CDR1 and CDR2: SGHDT and YYEEEE. V shed 2 bases and J shed 1 base, with 15 bases lying between them. This CDR3 is 17 amino acids long. Written as DNA, the CDR3 is TGTGCCAGCAGCTTATATGCGCTGACAAAGAACACCGGGGAGCTGTTTTTT. Amino acid sequence: CASSLYALTKNTGELFF. Variable domain in full (rest from reference TRBV5-6 and TRBJ2-2): DAGVTQSPTHLIKTRGQQVTLRCSPKSGHDTVSWYQQALGQGPQFIFQYYEEEERQRGNFPDRFSGHQFPNYSSELNVNALLLGDSALYLCASSLYALTKNTGELFFGEGSRLTVL.

The chain uses TRBV14 and TRBJ1-4; TRBD1 matches at 7 bases. The CDR3 extends over 20 amino acids. Per the germline V gene, CDR1 is SGHDN and CDR2 is FVKESK. Trimming removed 4 bases from V and 0 bases from J; junction bases left unmatched: 17. CDR3 sequence: CASSRSRGTSPTATNEKLFF. DNA of the CDR3: TGTGCCAGCAGCCGAAGCAGGGGGACGAGCCCTACGGCAACTAATGAAAAACTGTTTTTT. The full variable domain, its missing parts supplied by reference TRBV14 and TRBJ1-4, is EAGVTQFPSHSVIEKGQTVTLRCDPISGHDNLYWYRRVMGKEIKFLLHFVKESKQDESGMPNNRFLAERTGGTYSTLKVQPAELEDSGVYFCASSRSRGTSPTATNEKLFFGSGTQLSVL.

V gene TRBV27 combines with J gene TRBJ2-7, with 11 bases identical to TRBD2. Per germline, CDR1 MNHEY and CDR2 SMNVEV (reference sequence). Trimming removed 0 bases from V and 3 bases from J; junction bases left unmatched: 1. This CDR3 has 15 amino acids. CDR3 in DNA: TGTGCCAGCAGTTTATCGGGGACTAGCGGCTACGAGCAGTACTTC. Translated: CASSLSGTSGYEQYF.

In its sample, this clone was seen a few times. The V and J genes are TRBV19 and TRBJ1-1; the D gene is possibly TRBD1 (5 bases). V was clipped by 7 bases and J by 1 base, with 10 bases between them. Germline loops: CDR1 LNHDA, CDR2 SQIVND (reference sequence). The CDR3 totals 13 residues. CDR3 in amino acids: CASTLDRNTEAFF. CDR3 nucleotide sequence: TGTGCCAGTACCTTAGACAGGAACACTGAAGCTTTCTTT.

The chain uses TRBV7-9 and TRBJ1-1; D is unresolved. Germline loops: CDR1 SEHNR, CDR2 FQNEAQ (reference sequence). Trimming shortened V by 2 bases and J by 3 bases, and 13 bases separated the two germline ends. There are 15 residues in the CDR3. The CDR3 region has the DNA TGTGCCAGCAGCTTACTGGCGGGAGCCGACACTGAAGCTTTCTTT. Protein: CASSLLAGADTEAFF.

This clone was seen a single time. The V call is TRBV7-9, the J call TRBJ2-1; D is unresolved. This CDR3 is built from 15 residues. Germline V gene lookup returns CDR1 SEHNR and CDR2 FQNEAQ (reference sequence). V was pared by 4 bases and J by 0 bases, with 10 bases between. The CDR3 DNA follows: TGTGCCAGCAGCTGCCTAGAGTGCTCCTACAATGAGCAGTTCTTC. Its protein is CASSCLECSYNEQFF. The full variable domain, with the rest looked up from reference TRBV7-9 and TRBJ2-1, is DTGVSQNPRHKITKRGQNVTFRCDPISEHNRLYWYRQTLGQGPEFLTYFQNEAQLEKSRLLSDRFSAERPKGSFSTLEIQRTEQGDSAMYLCASSCLECSYNEQFFGPGTRLTVL.

This chain uses TRBV6-6 with TRBJ1-5; TRBD1 aligns across 8 bases. Germline CDR1 reads MNHNY; CDR2 reads SVGAGI (reference sequence). The CDR3 is 14 residues long. V lost 8 bases and J lost 3; bases outside the gene matches: 6. CDR3 coding DNA: TGTGCCAGCCGGGACAGGCCCATCAATCAGCCCCAGCATTTT. Protein: CASRDRPINQPQHF.

CDR3: CASSPSLRPGELFF. The CDR3 DNA sequence: TGTGCCAGCAGCCCTAGCTTGCGGCCCGGGGAGCTGTTTTTT. The chain recombines TRBV5-6 with TRBJ2-2; D perhaps matches TRBD2 (5 bases). Germline V lookup: CDR1 SGHDT, CDR2 YYEEEE. The CDR3 is 14 residues long. The V and J ends lost 4 bases and 6 bases respectively, with 13 bases between them.

The rearrangement uses TRBV4-2 and TRBJ2-1, with D possibly TRBD2 on 7 matching bases. CDR1 LGHNA and CDR2 YNFKEQ come from the germline V gene. V was cut by 0 bases and J by 2 bases, with 23 bases left in between. The CDR3 is made up of 20 amino acids. CDR3 bases: TGTGCCAGCAGCCAAGACCGGGGGCTGGCGGGAGCTACCCCCTACAATGAGCAGTTCTTC. Amino acid sequence: CASSQDRGLAGATPYNEQFF.

This chain joins TRBV9 and TRBJ1-3; 7 nucleotides match TRBD1. The CDR3 is made up of 14 amino acids. Germline CDR1 reads SGDLS; CDR2 reads YYNGEE. J was trimmed by 4 bases and V by 2 bases; bases with no gene match: 3. CDR3 DNA: TGTGCCAGCAGCGTTAAGACAGGGGGAAACACCATATATTTT. The encoded protein is CASSVKTGGNTIYF.

The gene calls are TRBV11-2 and TRBJ2-7, with a weak D call TRBD1 (5 bases). Germline V CDR1 and CDR2: SGHAT, FQNNGV. The V and J ends lost 1 base and 2 bases respectively, with 9 bases between them. The CDR3 consists of 14 residues. The CDR3 is CASSLVRATYEQYF. CDR3 nucleotide sequence: TGTGCCAGCAGCTTAGTCAGGGCCACCTACGAGCAGTACTTC.

The chain recombines TRBV28 with TRBJ2-3; 11 nucleotides align to TRBD2. The ends lost 5 bases at V and 3 bases at J; junction bases unmatched: 7. The CDR3 extends over 16 amino acids. Germline CDR1 and CDR2: MDHEN and SYDVKM. CDR3 residues: CASSPRLAGFTDTQYF. The DNA for the CDR3 is TGTGCCAGCAGTCCCCGACTAGCGGGGTTTACAGATACGCAGTATTTT.

The V and J genes are TRBV11-2 and TRBJ1-6; 9 bases line up with TRBD1. The CDR3 is 15 amino acids. CDR1 is SGHAT and CDR2 is FQNNGV in the germline V gene. After removal of 1 base from V and 10 bases from J, the junction contained 5 bases not matched to a gene. CDR3 protein: CASSLGTGGLSPLHF. CDR3 coding DNA: TGTGCCAGCAGCTTAGGCACAGGGGGCCTCTCACCCCTCCACTTT.

This clone has a single count. This chain uses TRBV4-1 with TRBJ2-7, with 8 positions matching TRBD1. With 4 bases clipped from V and 3 bases from J, the junction kept 8 bases outside the gene matches. The V gene's germline CDR1 is MGHRA and CDR2 YSYEKL. The CDR3 sequence is 15 residues long. In DNA form, the CDR3 reads TGCGCCAGCAGCCCTTTCGGACAGGGACTCTACGAGCAGTACTTC. Its protein product is CASSPFGQGLYEQYF.

This chain connects TRBV27 to TRBJ2-7; no clear D. This CDR3 region has 13 residues. The V end was cut by 6 bases, the J end by 7 bases, with 16 bases between. Germline CDR1 is MNHEY and CDR2 is SMNVEV (reference sequence). The CDR3 DNA is TGTGCCAGCAGCTCCCTCGACACGCGAGAGCAGTACTTC. Its protein is CASSSLDTREQYF.

V gene TRBV4-1 combines with J gene TRBJ1-1; a possible D gene is TRBD1 (5 bases). This CDR3 contains 15 residues. Germline-derived CDR1 and CDR2 are MGHRA and YSYEKL. With 1 base removed from V and 6 bases from J, the gap between germline ends came to 15 bases. The CDR3 nucleotides read TGCGCCAGCAGCCAAGCGGGGGGGAGAGACGCTGAAGCTTTCTTT. Translation gives CASSQAGGRDAEAFF.

The V call is TRBV10-2, the J call TRBJ2-7; the D gene is possibly TRBD1 (7 bases). The CDR3 sequence is 13 residues long. Trimming removed 10 bases from V and 6 bases from J, with 19 bases in between. CDR1 and CDR2 (germline): WSHSY, SAAADI. CDR3 in amino acids: CATFDREVSEQYF. In DNA form, the CDR3 reads TGCGCCACCTTCGACAGGGAGGTCTCCGAGCAGTACTTC.

The chain links TRBV6-6 to TRBJ2-4; the match to TRBD1 covers 8 bases. Germline CDR1 is MNHNY and CDR2 is SVGAGI (reference sequence). Losses at the gene ends were 5 bases for V and 0 bases for J; bases not matched to a gene: 3. There are 15 residues in the CDR3. This CDR3 is CASSPQGAAKNIQYF. In DNA, the CDR3 is TGTGCCAGCAGTCCTCAGGGGGCAGCCAAAAACATTCAGTACTTC.